The 29 T cell receptor beta chains below all came from one sample that was sequenced in a study of shared clonotypes between healthy human individuals (dated by TCRdb to 2020 to 2021). The library was prepared using the immunoSEQ multiplex PCR assay. The immuneACCESS repertoire file appears here via TCRdb, limited to in-frame rearrangements. These files lack a portion of the clones; in checked studies, under half of the deficit traces to unresolved V genes, and the cause of the others is not known. The table for this sample lists over a million clones; around 78% of them were counted only once. Of the sample, 0.5% to 0.6% is held by the ten largest clones. The source material was memory CD4+ T cells from PBMCs. The intended sense of this specimen's cell subset or site label: CD45RA-negative fraction. The receptor set was obtained from a young man in good health. Some clones in this sample may be carry-over from other donors' samples.

The chain is built from TRBV30 and TRBJ2-3; TRBD2 matches 11 bases. V shed 2 bases and J 4 bases; nucleotides not matched to a gene: 8. The germline V gene has CDR1 GTSNPN and CDR2 SVGIG (reference sequence). The CDR3 contains 16 residues. The CDR3: CAWSYSGRALSDTQYF. CDR3 nucleotide sequence: TGTGCCTGGAGTTATAGCGGGAGGGCCCTCTCAGATACGCAGTATTTT.

J is TRBJ2-5 and V is TRBV25-1; 8 bases line up with TRBD1. The junction had 4 bases not matched to a gene; V was cut back by 3 bases and J by 4 bases. Germline assignment: CDR1 MGHDK and CDR2 SYGVNS. The CDR3 consists of 14 residues. DNA of the CDR3: TGTGCCAGCAGTGACCCCAGGGGGCGAGAGACCCAGTACTTC. Protein sequence: CASSDPRGRETQYF. The full variable domain, its missing parts supplied by reference TRBV25-1 and TRBJ2-5, is EADIYQTPRYLVIGTGKKITLECSQTMGHDKMYWYQQDPGMELHLIHYSYGVNSTEKGDLSSESTVSRIRTEHFPLTLESARPSHTSQYLCASSDPRGRETQYFGPGTRLLVL.

The genes are TRBV28 and TRBJ1-2, with a tentative D call TRBD1 (6 bases). Germline assignment: CDR1 MDHEN and CDR2 SYDVKM. Deletions cut 7 bases from V and 5 bases from J, with 14 bases between. There are 13 residues in the CDR3. The CDR3 sequence: CASTIRGGYGYTF. The CDR3 DNA reads TGTGCCAGCACTATTAGAGGGGGATATGGCTACACCTTC.

The chain links TRBV19 to TRBJ2-3; unclear D gene. CDR1 and CDR2 (germline): LNHDA, SQIVND (reference sequence). The CDR3 runs to 12 residues. The V gene lost 7 bases and the J gene lost 0 bases, with 5 bases spanning the gap. The CDR3 reads CASTSSTDTQYF. DNA for the CDR3: TGTGCCAGTACCAGTAGCACAGATACGCAGTATTTT.

The chain is built from TRBV28 and TRBJ2-7; 12 bases fit TRBD2. Germline loops: CDR1 MDHEN, CDR2 SYDVKM. There are 16 residues in the CDR3. J was trimmed by 0 bases and V by 8 bases; bases with no gene match: 8. This CDR3 is CASCASGRDFSYEQYF. Written as DNA, the CDR3 is TGTGCCAGCTGTGCTAGCGGGAGGGACTTCTCCTACGAGCAGTACTTC.

The chain is built from TRBV15 and TRBJ2-2, with no clear D. Germline-derived CDR1 and CDR2 are LNHNV and YYDKDF (reference sequence). The length of the CDR3 is 15 residues. V lost 3 bases, J lost 0 bases, and 8 bases lay in between. The CDR3 reads CATSRGRANTGELFF. The CDR3 bases are TGTGCCACCAGCAGGGGCCGCGCGAACACCGGGGAGCTGTTTTTT.

The chain uses TRBV5-4 and TRBJ2-3; D gene unclear. V was cut by 4 bases and J by 2 bases, with 17 bases left in between. CDR3 length: 16 amino acids. The germline CDR1 and CDR2 sequences are SGHNT and YYREEE (reference sequence). The CDR3 region has the DNA TGTGCCAGCAGCCCTGGCACGGCCCGGAACACAGATACGCAGTATTTT. Its translation: CASSPGTARNTDTQYF.

This chain connects TRBV2 to TRBJ2-2; 13 bases line up with TRBD2. With 9 bases clipped from V and 5 bases from J, the junction kept 9 bases outside the gene matches. CDR1 is SNHLY and CDR2 is FYNNEI in the germline V gene. The CDR3 length is 16 residues. This CDR3 reads CASGRTSGRGTGELFF. CDR3 in DNA: TGTGCCAGTGGCAGGACTAGCGGGAGAGGGACCGGGGAGCTGTTTTTT.

J is TRBJ1-3 and V is TRBV29-1, with D possibly matching TRBD1 (6 bases). Trimming left V 6 bases short and J 10 bases short, with 16 bases between. The CDR3 length is 12 residues. CDR1 is SQVTM, CDR2 ANQGSEA, per germline. CDR3 coding DNA: TGCAGCGTCACGGGGGCAGGCGGGACCATATATTTT. Translated: CSVTGAGGTIYF.

The chain is built from TRBV9 and TRBJ2-1; 11 bases map to TRBD2. With V trimmed by 3 bases and J by 7 bases, 12 bases remained unmatched. The length of the CDR3 is 17 residues. CDR1 and CDR2 from the germline V gene are SGDLS and YYNGEE. CDR3 amino acids: CASSAGGSSGRMNEQFF. CDR3 sequence (DNA): TGTGCCAGCAGCGCCGGAGGGTCTAGCGGGAGGATGAATGAGCAGTTCTTC.

This chain uses TRBV6-1 with TRBJ1-1; D is possibly TRBD1 (6 bases). There are 15 residues in the CDR3. V lost 2 bases to trimming and J lost 1 base, with 11 bases between them. Looked up from germline, CDR1 is MNHNS and CDR2 is SASEGT. CDR3 sequence (DNA): TGTGCCAGCAGTGAACGGGGGACAAGGAACACTGAAGCTTTCTTT. Translating gives CASSERGTRNTEAFF.

This rearrangement joins TRBV11-2 to TRBJ1-1; D unclear. Per germline, CDR1 SGHAT and CDR2 FQNNGV. Trimming removed 3 bases from V and 5 bases from J, with 10 bases in between. This CDR3 spans 13 amino acids. The CDR3 protein is CASSFEPQTEAFF. DNA of the CDR3: TGTGCCAGCAGCTTTGAGCCCCAAACTGAAGCTTTCTTT.

The CDR3 sequence: CASSIGRAGINEQFF. The CDR3 DNA reads TGTGCCAGTAGTATAGGGAGGGCGGGGATTAATGAGCAGTTCTTC. The chain is built from TRBV19 and TRBJ2-1; a possible D gene is TRBD2 (6 bases). Germline lookup yields CDR1 LNHDA and CDR2 SQIVND (reference sequence). The CDR3 runs 15 residues. V shed 1 base and J shed 7 bases, with 14 bases lying between them.

The chain joins TRBV6-5 to TRBJ2-3; maybe TRBD2 (5 bases). There are 15 residues in the CDR3. CDR1 is MNHEY, CDR2 SVGAGI, per germline. Trimming left V 8 bases short and J 5 bases short, with 20 bases between. CDR3: CASRRASKLGDTQYF. CDR3 nucleotides: TGTGCCAGCCGGCGGGCTAGCAAGTTAGGAGATACGCAGTATTTT.

The gene calls are TRBV28 and TRBJ2-1; D might be TRBD1 (5 bases). Germline CDR1 is MDHEN and CDR2 is SYDVKM. This CDR3 region has 11 residues. V was shortened by 7 bases and J by 9 bases, with 10 bases between the two germline ends. The CDR3 DNA reads TGTGCCAGCAAGGGGTTTGCTGAGCAGTTCTTC. This codes for CASKGFAEQFF.

At least ten counts were recorded for this clone. The chain joins TRBV27 to TRBJ2-3, with TRBD1 matching over 9 bases. V was clipped by 8 bases and J by 2 bases; unmatched bases: 11. The CDR3 is made up of 16 amino acids. Germline V gives CDR1 MNHEY, CDR2 SMNVEV (reference sequence). The CDR3 DNA follows: TGTGCCAGCGGAAAACAGGGGGCGCGTTTCACAGATACGCAGTATTTT. It specifies CASGKQGARFTDTQYF.

The genes are TRBV27 and TRBJ2-2; the D is unclear. Deletions cut 2 bases from V and 4 bases from J, with 20 bases between. This CDR3 is 18 amino acids long. CDR1 and CDR2 from the germline V gene are MNHEY and SMNVEV (reference sequence). The CDR3 loop reads CASSLIVVGSAATGELFF. CDR3 nucleotide sequence: TGTGCCAGCAGTTTAATAGTTGTGGGCTCCGCGGCCACCGGGGAGCTGTTTTTT.

The CDR3 DNA follows: TGTGCCAGCAGCTTCACTAGCGGGAGTTACAATGAGCAGTTCTTC. Translating gives CASSFTSGSYNEQFF. The chain recombines TRBV7-3 with TRBJ2-1, with TRBD2 matching over 11 bases. The CDR3 has 15 amino acids. Germline loops: CDR1 SGHTA, CDR2 FQGTGA. The V segment lost 3 bases and the J segment 4 bases; nucleotides outside the gene matches: 2.

This clone was seen ten or more times. The chain has TRBV5-6 and TRBJ1-6, with TRBD1 identical over 7 bases. Germline V gives CDR1 SGHDT, CDR2 YYEEEE. The V segment lost 3 bases and the J segment 5 bases; nucleotides outside the gene matches: 2. The CDR3 runs to 14 residues. CDR3 residues: CASSSGQNNSPLHF. The CDR3 DNA reads as TGTGCCAGCAGCTCGGGACAGAATAATTCACCCCTCCACTTT.

The rearrangement uses TRBV6-1 and TRBJ2-1; TRBD2 is a possible D gene (10 bases). The V end was cut by 4 bases, the J end by 7 bases, with 32 bases between. The CDR3 loop spans 20 amino acids. Germline CDR1 reads MNHNS; CDR2 reads SASEGT. Written as DNA, the CDR3 is TGTGCCAGCAGTGTTACCGGGACAGGGAGTTCTAGCGGGAGAGGGAATGAGCAGTTCTTC. Its translation: CASSVTGTGSSSGRGNEQFF.

V usage is TRBV28 and J usage is TRBJ2-5; TRBD2 matches at 7 bases. Germline trimming cut 6 bases from V and 2 bases from J; bases unmatched to any gene: 9. CDR1 and CDR2 (germline): MDHEN, SYDVKM. This CDR3 has 15 amino acids. The chain's CDR3 is CASSLRGGRQETQYF. CDR3 in DNA: TGTGCCAGCAGCCTGCGGGGAGGGAGGCAAGAGACCCAGTACTTC.

The V call is TRBV9, the J call TRBJ2-2; 7 positions agree with TRBD2. There are 16 residues in the CDR3. After removal of 0 bases from V and 8 bases from J, the junction contained 10 bases not matched to a gene. The germline CDR1 and CDR2 sequences are SGDLS and YYNGEE. In DNA, the CDR3 is TGTGCCAGCAGCGTAGGCGCAGCGGGATCGTCTGGGGAGCTGTTTTTT. Amino acid sequence: CASSVGAAGSSGELFF.

The chain carries TRBV30 and TRBJ2-7; TRBD2 agrees at 8 bases. The trim removed 3 bases at V and 4 bases at J, leaving 14 bases unmatched. The germline V gene has CDR1 GTSNPN and CDR2 SVGIG (reference sequence). The CDR3 is 16 amino acids. The CDR3 here is CAWSYGFSGIVYEQYF. The CDR3 bases are TGTGCCTGGAGCTATGGGTTTAGCGGGATAGTTTACGAGCAGTACTTC.

This clone was counted only a few times. This rearrangement joins TRBV11-3 to TRBJ2-6; either TRBD1 or TRBD2 may fit D (5 bases each). V dropped 1 base and J dropped 2 bases, with 6 bases sitting between them. This CDR3 spans 15 amino acids. Germline V gene lookup returns CDR1 SGHNT and CDR2 YENEEA. As DNA, the CDR3 is TGTGCCAGCAGCTTAGGAGGGGCTGGGGCCAACGTCCTGACTTTC. Translation gives CASSLGGAGANVLTF.

The chain has TRBV10-3 and TRBJ1-5; 8 nucleotides agree with TRBD1. V lost 3 bases to trimming and J lost 6 bases; unmatched junction nucleotides: 10. The CDR3 extends over 16 amino acids. Germline loops: CDR1 ENHRY, CDR2 SYGVKD. Here the CDR3 DNA reads TGTGCCATCAGTGACTTGGCAGGGGGCCAGGGTCAGCCCCAGCATTTT. It specifies CAISDLAGGQGQPQHF.

J is TRBJ2-1 and V is TRBV2; 13 nucleotides match TRBD2. There are 16 residues in the CDR3. V trimming: 7 bases; J trimming: 7 bases; junction bases outside the gene matches: 10. Germline V gene data show CDR1 as SNHLY and CDR2 as FYNNEI. The CDR3 loop reads CASMKTGTSGINEQFF. The DNA for the CDR3 is TGTGCCAGCATGAAGACCGGGACTAGCGGGATAAATGAGCAGTTCTTC.

This clone turned up a few times. The V call is TRBV5-1, the J call TRBJ2-3; 10 nucleotides align to TRBD2. V lost 1 base, J lost 2 bases, and 4 bases stayed unmatched. Germline V lookup: CDR1 SGHRS, CDR2 YFSETQ. CDR3 size: 16 residues. The CDR3 DNA reads as TGCGCCAGCAGCTTGCCACTAGCGGGAATCACAGATACGCAGTATTTT. The encoded protein is CASSLPLAGITDTQYF.

The genes are TRBV6-6 and TRBJ1-2; TRBD1 matches at 9 bases. CDR1 and CDR2 from the germline V gene are MNHNY and SVGAGI (reference sequence). The CDR3 extends over 15 amino acids. Trimming took 5 bases from V and 4 from J; bases not matched to a gene: 8. The CDR3 DNA reads TGTGCCAGCAGTCCTACAGGGACAGGGATCTATGGCTACACCTTC. Protein: CASSPTGTGIYGYTF.

The chain combines TRBV6-5 with TRBJ1-1; the D gene is possibly TRBD1 (6 bases). Trimming took off 5 bases at V and 1 base at J, with 11 bases between the two ends. CDR1 and CDR2 (germline): MNHEY, SVGAGI. The CDR3 runs to 14 residues. CDR3 protein: CASSRPDRNTEAFF. The CDR3, as DNA: TGTGCCAGCAGTCGACCGGACAGGAACACTGAAGCTTTCTTT.